These T cell receptor beta chains were read from a single sample in a study of Graves' ophthalmopathy and Graves' hyperthyroidism. TCRdb redid the calling of the multiplex PCR reads with MiXCR, one entry per CDR3 protein. The sample has around 600,000 distinct CDR3 sequences; about 41% are singletons. Material: peripheral blood. These receptors came from an adult man with Graves' ophthalmopathy. Both conserved end residues are part of each CDR3. A D gene is named only where the DNA matches it firmly. Expanded clones get a size class; other rows say once, few or many, or leave the size out.

V: TRBV15
J: TRBJ1-2
D: .
size: once
DNA: TGTGCCACCAGCAGAGGCGGTGACAACTATGGCTACACCTTC
CDR3: CATSRGGDNYGYTF

V: TRBV25-1
J: TRBJ1-1
D: .
size: .
DNA: TGTGCCAGCAGTGAAGGAGGGCACATGAACACTGAAGCTTTCTTT
CDR3: CASSEGGHMNTEAFF

V: TRBV7-7
J: TRBJ2-7
D: .
size: once
DNA: TGTGCCAGCAGCTTAGAGTCAGGGGCAGGCGAGCAGTACTTC
CDR3: CASSLESGAGEQYF

V: TRBV6-5
J: TRBJ2-5
D: .
size: .
DNA: TGTGCCAGCAGCCTCCGTACCTACAGGGCCCAAGAGACCCAGTACTTC
CDR3: CASSLRTYRAQETQYF

V: TRBV19
J: TRBJ2-5
D: .
size: many
DNA: TGTGCCAGTGCCCCGGATCTATTCCAAGAGACCCAGTACTTC
CDR3: CASAPDLFQETQYF

V: TRBV11-1
J: TRBJ2-7
D: TRBD1
size: many
DNA: TGTGCCAGCAGCTTTAACAGGGGGAACCACGAGCAGTACTTC
CDR3: CASSFNRGNHEQYF

V: TRBV29-1
J: TRBJ1-1
D: .
size: .
DNA: TGCAGCGAAACAGCGGACGGGACCACTGAAGCTTTCTTT
CDR3: CSETADGTTEAFF

V: TRBV7-8
J: TRBJ2-1
D: TRBD2
size: few
DNA: TGTGCCAGCAGCCAACGAGCCGGGACCCCGGGGGGGAATGAGCAGTTCTTC
CDR3: CASSQRAGTPGGNEQFF

V: TRBV4-2
J: TRBJ1-1
D: .
size: .
DNA: TGTGCCAGCAGCCAGATGGGAGGTCGGACTGAAGCTTTCTTT
CDR3: CASSQMGGRTEAFF

V: TRBV5-1
J: TRBJ1-1
D: .
size: many
DNA: TGCGCCAGCAGCTTGGTTTCGGGGACCGAAGCTTTCTTT
CDR3: CASSLVSGTEAFF

V: TRBV6-6
J: TRBJ2-7
D: .
size: few
DNA: TGTGCCAGCAGTTACTCGGAGGCAGGACTATACGAGCAGTACTTC
CDR3: CASSYSEAGLYEQYF